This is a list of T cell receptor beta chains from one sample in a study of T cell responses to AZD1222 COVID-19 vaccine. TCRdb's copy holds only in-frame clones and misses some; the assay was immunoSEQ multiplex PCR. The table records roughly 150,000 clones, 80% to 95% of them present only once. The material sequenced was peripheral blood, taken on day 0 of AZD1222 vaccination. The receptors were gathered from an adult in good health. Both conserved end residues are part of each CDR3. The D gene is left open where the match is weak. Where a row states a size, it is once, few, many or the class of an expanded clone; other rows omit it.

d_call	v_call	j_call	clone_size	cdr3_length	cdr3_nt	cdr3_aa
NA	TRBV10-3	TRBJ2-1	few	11	TGTGCCATCAGGATAGGAGATGAGCAGTTCTTC	CAIRIGDEQFF
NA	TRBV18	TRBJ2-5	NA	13	TGTGCCAGCTCAAGCAACAGAGAAGAGACCCAGTACTTC	CASSSNREETQYF
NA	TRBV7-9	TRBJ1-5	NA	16	TGTGCCAGCAGCTTATCGACAGCTAATAGCAATCAGCCCCAGCATTTT	CASSLSTANSNQPQHF
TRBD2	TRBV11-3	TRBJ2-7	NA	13	TGTGCCAGAGCCGGGACTAGCGGATACGAGCAGTACTTC	CARAGTSGYEQYF
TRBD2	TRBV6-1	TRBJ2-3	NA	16	TGTGCCAGCAGTGATGATTGGCGGGGGGTTGGAGATACGCAGTATTTT	CASSDDWRGVGDTQYF
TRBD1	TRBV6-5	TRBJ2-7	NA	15	TGTGCCAGCAGTTACTCGAGGGGACAGGGTTACGAGCAGTACTTC	CASSYSRGQGYEQYF
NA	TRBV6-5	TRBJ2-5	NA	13	TGTGCCAGCTCTTCGACGATCGAAGAGACCCAGTACTTC	CASSSTIEETQYF
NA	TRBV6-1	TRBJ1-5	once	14	TGTGCCAGCAGTGAGCAGGTTCCGAATCAGCCCCAGCATTTT	CASSEQVPNQPQHF
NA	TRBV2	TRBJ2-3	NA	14	TGTGCCAGCAGTGCCGCACAGGGCACAGATACGCAGTATTTT	CASSAAQGTDTQYF
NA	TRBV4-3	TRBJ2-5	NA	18	TGCGCCAGCAGCCAAGATCATTCGGCCGGGGTTAGGAGAGAGACCCAGTACTTC	CASSQDHSAGVRRETQYF
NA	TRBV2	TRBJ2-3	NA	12	TGTGCCAGCAGGGACCACTCAGATACGCAGTATTTT	CASRDHSDTQYF
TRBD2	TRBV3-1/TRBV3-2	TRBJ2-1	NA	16	TGTGCCAGCAGCCATGGAAGCGGGGGGATCTACAATGAGCAGTTCTTC	CASSHGSGGIYNEQFF
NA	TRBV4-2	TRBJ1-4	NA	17	TGTGCCAGCAGCCAAGATCGACTCGGCACGACCAATGAAAAACTGTTTTTT	CASSQDRLGTTNEKLFF
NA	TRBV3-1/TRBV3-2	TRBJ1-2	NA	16	TGTGCCAGCAGCCAGGGTTCGGGGACTTTTGGCTATGGCTACACCTTC	CASSQGSGTFGYGYTF
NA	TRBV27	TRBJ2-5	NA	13	TGTGCCAGCAAAAGAGGGCTGGAAGAGACCCAGTACTTC	CASKRGLEETQYF
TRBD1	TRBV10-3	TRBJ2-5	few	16	TGTGCCATCAGTGCTTTCCCGACAGGGGGCGGAGAGACCCAGTACTTC	CAISAFPTGGGETQYF
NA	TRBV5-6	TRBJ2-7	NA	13	TGTGCCAGCAGCTTGTACAGGGAGTACGAGCAGTACTTC	CASSLYREYEQYF
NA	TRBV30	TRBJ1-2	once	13	TGTGCCTGGAACCCAACAGGAGTCTATGGCTACACCTTC	CAWNPTGVYGYTF
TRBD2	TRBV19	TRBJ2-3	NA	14	TGTGCCAGTAGTATTGCGGGGGGGCAAGATACGCAGTATTTT	CASSIAGGQDTQYF
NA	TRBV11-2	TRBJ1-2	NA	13	TGTGCCAGCAGCTTAGTTTCCGAGGATGGCTACACCTTC	CASSLVSEDGYTF
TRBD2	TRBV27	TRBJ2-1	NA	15	TGTGCCAGCAGTTCGGGACTAGCGGGAGTCAATGAGCAGTTCTTC	CASSSGLAGVNEQFF
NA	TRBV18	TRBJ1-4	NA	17	TGTGCCAGCTCATCCCAAAATAGGGCTCCGGCTAATGAAAAACTGTTTTTT	CASSSQNRAPANEKLFF
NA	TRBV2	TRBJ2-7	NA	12	TGTGCCACCGGAGGCAACTCCTACGAGCAGTACTTC	CATGGNSYEQYF
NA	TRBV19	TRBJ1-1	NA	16	TGTGCCAGTAGGGGCAGGTACGTCGTGGGCAACACTGAAGCTTTCTTT	CASRGRYVVGNTEAFF
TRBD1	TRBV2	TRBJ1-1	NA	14	TGTGCCAGCAGTGTTGACAGGGGGAACACTGAAGCTTTCTTT	CASSVDRGNTEAFF
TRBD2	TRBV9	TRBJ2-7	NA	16	TGTGCCAGCAGCCGAAATAGCGGGGGGGCCGCGCCCGAGCAGTACTTC	CASSRNSGGAAPEQYF
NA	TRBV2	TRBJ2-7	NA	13	TGTGCCAGCCGCCAGCAACCGGGGTGGGAGCAGTACTTC	CASRQQPGWEQYF